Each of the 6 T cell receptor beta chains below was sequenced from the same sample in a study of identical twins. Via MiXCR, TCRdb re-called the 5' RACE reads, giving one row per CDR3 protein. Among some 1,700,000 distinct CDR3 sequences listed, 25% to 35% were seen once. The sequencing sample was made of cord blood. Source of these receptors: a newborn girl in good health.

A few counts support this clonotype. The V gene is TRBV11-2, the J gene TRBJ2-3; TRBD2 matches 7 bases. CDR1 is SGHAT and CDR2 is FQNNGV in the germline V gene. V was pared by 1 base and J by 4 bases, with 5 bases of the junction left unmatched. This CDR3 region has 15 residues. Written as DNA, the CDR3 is TGTGCCAGCAGCTTAGCTGGGCGGGGGTCAGATACGCAGTATTTT. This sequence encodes CASSLAGRGSDTQYF.

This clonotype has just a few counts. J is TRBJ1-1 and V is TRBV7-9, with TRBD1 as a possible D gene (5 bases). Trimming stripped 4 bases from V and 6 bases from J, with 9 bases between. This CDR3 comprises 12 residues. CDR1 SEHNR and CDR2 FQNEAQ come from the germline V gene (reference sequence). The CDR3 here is CASSSQGPEAFF. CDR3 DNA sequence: TGTGCCAGCAGCTCCCAGGGTCCTGAAGCTTTCTTT.

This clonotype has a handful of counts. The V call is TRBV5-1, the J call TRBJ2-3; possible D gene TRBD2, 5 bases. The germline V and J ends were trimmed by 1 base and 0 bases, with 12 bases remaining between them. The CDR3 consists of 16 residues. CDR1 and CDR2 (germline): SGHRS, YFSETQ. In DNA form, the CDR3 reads TGCGCCAGCAGCTTGAGGATAGCGTCTAGCACAGATACGCAGTATTTT. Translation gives CASSLRIASSTDTQYF.

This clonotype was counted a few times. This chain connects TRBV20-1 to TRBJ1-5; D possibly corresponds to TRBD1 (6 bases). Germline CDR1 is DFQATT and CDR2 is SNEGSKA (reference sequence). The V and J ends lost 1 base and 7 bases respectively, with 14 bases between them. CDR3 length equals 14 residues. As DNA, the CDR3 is TGCAGTGCTAGAGCAGGGGTGGGGACCCAGCCCCAGCATTTT. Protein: CSARAGVGTQPQHF.

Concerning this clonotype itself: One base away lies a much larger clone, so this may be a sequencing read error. The CDR3 bases are TGCAGCGTCCATGGGGCGGGAGGGGTGATTCACACAGATACGCAGTATTTT. Translation: CSVHGAGGVIHTDTQYF. The chain has TRBV29-1 and TRBJ2-3; 9 bases map to TRBD2. J was trimmed by 2 bases and V by 6 bases; bases with no gene match: 15. The CDR3 runs 17 residues. CDR1 and CDR2 (germline): SQVTM, ANQGSEA.

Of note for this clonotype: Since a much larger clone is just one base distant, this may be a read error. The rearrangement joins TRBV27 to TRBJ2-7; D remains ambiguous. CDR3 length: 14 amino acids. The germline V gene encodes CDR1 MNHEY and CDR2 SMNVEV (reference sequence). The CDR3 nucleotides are TGTGCCAGCGGTTTATCCGGGTTGGCCTACGAGCAGTACTTC. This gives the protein CASGLSGLAYEQYF.